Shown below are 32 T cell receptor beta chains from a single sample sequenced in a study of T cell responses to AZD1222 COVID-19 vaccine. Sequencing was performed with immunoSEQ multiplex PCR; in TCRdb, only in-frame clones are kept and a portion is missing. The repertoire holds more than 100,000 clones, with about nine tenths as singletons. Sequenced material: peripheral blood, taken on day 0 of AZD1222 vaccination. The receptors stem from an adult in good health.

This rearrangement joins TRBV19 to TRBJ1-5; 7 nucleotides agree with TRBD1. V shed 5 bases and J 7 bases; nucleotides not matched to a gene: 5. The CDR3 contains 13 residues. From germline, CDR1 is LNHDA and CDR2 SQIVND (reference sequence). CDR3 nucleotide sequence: TGTGCCAGTAGTCCTGACAGGGCCCAGCCCCAGCATTTT. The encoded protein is CASSPDRAQPQHF. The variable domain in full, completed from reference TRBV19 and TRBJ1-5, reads DGGITQSPKYLFRKEGQNVTLSCEQNLNHDAMYWYRQDPGQGLRLIYYSQIVNDFQKGDIAEGYSVSREKKESFPLTVTSAQKNPTAFYLCASSPDRAQPQHFGDGTRLSIL.

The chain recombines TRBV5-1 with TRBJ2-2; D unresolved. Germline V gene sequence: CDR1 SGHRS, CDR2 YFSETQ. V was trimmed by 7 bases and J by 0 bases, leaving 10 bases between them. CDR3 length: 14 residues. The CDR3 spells CASAAATNTGELFF. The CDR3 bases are TGCGCCAGCGCCGCTGCAACGAACACCGGGGAGCTGTTTTTT.

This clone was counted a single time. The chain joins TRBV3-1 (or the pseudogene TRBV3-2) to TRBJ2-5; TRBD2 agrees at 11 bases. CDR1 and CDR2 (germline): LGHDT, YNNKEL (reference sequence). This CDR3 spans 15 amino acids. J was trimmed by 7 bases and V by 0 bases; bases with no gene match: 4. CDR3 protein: CASSQDIAGGGTQYF. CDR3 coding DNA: TGTGCCAGCAGCCAAGATATAGCGGGAGGGGGGACCCAGTACTTC.

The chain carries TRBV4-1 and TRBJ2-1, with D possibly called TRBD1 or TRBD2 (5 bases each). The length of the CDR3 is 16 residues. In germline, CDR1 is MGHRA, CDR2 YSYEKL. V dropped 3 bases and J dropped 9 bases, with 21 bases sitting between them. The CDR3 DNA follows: TGCGCCAGCAGCCACCCAGGGCCCACTCCCCGGGGTGAGCAGTTCTTC. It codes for CASSHPGPTPRGEQFF.

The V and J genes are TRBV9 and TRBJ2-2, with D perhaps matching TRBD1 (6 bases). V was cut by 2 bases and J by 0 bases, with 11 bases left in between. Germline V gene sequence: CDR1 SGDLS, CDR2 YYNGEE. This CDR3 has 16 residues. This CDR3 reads CASSVPQGSNTGELFF. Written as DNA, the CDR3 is TGTGCCAGCAGCGTCCCACAGGGATCGAACACCGGGGAGCTGTTTTTT.

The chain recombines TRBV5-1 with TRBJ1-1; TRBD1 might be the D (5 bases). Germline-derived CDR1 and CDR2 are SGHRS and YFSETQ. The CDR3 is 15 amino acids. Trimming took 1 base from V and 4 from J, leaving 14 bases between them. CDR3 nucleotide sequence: TGCGCCAGCAGCTTGACGGGACCGTGGAGCACTGAAGCTTTCTTT. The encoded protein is CASSLTGPWSTEAFF.

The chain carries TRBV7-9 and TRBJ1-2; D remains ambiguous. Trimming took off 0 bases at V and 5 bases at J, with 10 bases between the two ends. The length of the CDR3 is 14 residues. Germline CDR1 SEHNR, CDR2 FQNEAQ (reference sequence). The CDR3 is CASSLAPSEYGYTF. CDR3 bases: TGTGCCAGCAGCTTAGCTCCTAGTGAATATGGCTACACCTTC.

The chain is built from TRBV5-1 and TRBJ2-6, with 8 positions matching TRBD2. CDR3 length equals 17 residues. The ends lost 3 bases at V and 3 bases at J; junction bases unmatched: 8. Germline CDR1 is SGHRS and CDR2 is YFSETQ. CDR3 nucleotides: TGCGCCAGCAGCTGGGCGGGGGGCTCGGTTGGGGCCAACGTCCTGACTTTC. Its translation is CASSWAGGSVGANVLTF. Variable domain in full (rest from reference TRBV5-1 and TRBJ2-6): KAGVTQTPRYLIKTRGQQVTLSCSPISGHRSVSWYQQTPGQGLQFLFEYFSETQRNKGNFPGRFSGRQFSNSRSEMNVSTLELGDSALYLCASSWAGGSVGANVLTFGAGSRLTVL.

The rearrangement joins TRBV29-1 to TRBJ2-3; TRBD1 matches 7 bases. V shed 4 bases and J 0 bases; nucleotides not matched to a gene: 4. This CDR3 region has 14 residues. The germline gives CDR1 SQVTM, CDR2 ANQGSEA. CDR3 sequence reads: CSVGRQGSTDTQYF. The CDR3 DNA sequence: TGCAGCGTTGGCCGACAGGGTAGCACAGATACGCAGTATTTT.

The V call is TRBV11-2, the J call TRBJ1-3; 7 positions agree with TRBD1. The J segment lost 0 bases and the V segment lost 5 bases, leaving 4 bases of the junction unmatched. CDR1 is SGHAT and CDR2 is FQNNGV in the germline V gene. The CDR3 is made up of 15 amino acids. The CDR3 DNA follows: TGTGCCAGCAGCCCGACAGGGATCTCTGGAAACACCATATATTTT. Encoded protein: CASSPTGISGNTIYF.

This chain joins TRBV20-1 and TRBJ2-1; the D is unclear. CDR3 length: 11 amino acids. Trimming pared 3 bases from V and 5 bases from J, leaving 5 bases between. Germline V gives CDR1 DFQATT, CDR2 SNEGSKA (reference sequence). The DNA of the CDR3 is TGCAGTGCTAGGGGTCACAATGAGCAGTTCTTC. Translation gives CSARGHNEQFF.

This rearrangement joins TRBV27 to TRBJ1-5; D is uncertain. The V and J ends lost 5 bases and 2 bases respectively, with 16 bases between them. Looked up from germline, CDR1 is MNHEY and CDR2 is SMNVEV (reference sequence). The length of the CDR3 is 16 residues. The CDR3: CASSGRGIGGNQPQHF. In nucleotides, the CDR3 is TGTGCCAGCAGTGGCAGAGGGATCGGTGGCAATCAGCCCCAGCATTTT.

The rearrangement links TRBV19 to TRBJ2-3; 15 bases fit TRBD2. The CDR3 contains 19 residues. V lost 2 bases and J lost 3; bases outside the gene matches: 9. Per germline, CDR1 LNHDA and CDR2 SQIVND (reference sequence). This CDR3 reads CASSIRGLAGGRGTDTQYF. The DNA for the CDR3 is TGTGCCAGTAGTATACGGGGACTAGCGGGAGGCCGGGGAACAGATACGCAGTATTTT.

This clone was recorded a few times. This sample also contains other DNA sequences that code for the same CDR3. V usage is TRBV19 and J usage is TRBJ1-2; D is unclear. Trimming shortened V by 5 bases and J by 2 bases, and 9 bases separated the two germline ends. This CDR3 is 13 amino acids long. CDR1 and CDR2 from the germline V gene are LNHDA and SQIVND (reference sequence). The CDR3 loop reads CASSRRENYGYTF. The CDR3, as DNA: TGTGCCAGTAGTCGGCGGGAGAACTATGGCTACACCTTC.

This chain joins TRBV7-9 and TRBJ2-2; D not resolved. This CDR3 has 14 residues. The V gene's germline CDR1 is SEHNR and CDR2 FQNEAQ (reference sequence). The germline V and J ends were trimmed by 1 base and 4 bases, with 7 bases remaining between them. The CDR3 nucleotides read TGTGCCAGCAGCTTAGGGGCTGCCACCGGGGAGCTGTTTTTT. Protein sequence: CASSLGAATGELFF.

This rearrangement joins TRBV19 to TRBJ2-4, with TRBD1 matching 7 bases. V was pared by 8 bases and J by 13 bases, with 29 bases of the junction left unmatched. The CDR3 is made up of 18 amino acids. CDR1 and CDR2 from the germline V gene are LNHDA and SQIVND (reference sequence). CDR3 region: CASSQSGPTGTKLPNQYF. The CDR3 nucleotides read TGTGCCAGTTCTCAAAGTGGGCCGACAGGGACCAAACTCCCCAACCAGTACTTC.

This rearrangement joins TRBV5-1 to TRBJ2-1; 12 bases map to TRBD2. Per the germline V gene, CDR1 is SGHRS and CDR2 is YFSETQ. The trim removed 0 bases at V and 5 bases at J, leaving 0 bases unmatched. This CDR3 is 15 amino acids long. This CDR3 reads CASSLGTSGNNEQFF. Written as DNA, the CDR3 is TGCGCCAGCAGCTTGGGGACTAGCGGGAACAATGAGCAGTTCTTC.

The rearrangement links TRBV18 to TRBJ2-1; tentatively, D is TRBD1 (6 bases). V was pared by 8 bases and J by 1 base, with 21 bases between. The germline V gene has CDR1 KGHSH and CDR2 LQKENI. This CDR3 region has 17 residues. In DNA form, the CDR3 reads TGTGCCAGCGCCAAGCTAGGGGGTAGTAGTTCCTACAATGAGCAGTTCTTC. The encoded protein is CASAKLGGSSSYNEQFF.

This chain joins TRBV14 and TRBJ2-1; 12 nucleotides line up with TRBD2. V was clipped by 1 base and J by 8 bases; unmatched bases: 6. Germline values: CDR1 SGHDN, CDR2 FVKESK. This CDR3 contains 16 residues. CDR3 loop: CASSQGRLAGGYEQFF. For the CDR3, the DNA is TGTGCCAGCAGCCAAGGACGGCTAGCGGGAGGGTATGAGCAGTTCTTC.

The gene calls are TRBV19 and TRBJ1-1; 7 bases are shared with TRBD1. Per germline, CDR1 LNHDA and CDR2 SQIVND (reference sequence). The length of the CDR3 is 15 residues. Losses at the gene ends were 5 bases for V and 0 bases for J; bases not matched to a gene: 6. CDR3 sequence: CASSPQGGMNTEAFF. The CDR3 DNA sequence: TGTGCCAGTAGTCCGCAGGGGGGAATGAACACTGAAGCTTTCTTT.

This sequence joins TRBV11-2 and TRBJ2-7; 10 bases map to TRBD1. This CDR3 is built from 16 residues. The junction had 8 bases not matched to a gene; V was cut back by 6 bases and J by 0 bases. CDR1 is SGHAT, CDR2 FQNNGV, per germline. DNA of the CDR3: TGTGCCAGCAGGTCGACAGGGGGCATCTACTCCTACGAGCAGTACTTC. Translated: CASRSTGGIYSYEQYF.

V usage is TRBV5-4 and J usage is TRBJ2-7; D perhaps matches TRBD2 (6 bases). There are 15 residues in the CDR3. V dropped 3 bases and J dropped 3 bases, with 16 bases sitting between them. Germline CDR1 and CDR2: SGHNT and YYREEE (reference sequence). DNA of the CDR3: TGTGCCAGCAGCTCGTGGGGCGGGGCCGACTACGAGCAGTACTTC. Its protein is CASSSWGGADYEQYF. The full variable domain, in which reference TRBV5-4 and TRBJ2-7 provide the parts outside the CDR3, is ETGVTQSPTHLIKTRGQQVTLRCSSQSGHNTVSWYQQALGQGPQFIFQYYREEENGRGNFPPRFSGLQFPNYSSELNVNALELDDSALYLCASSSWGGADYEQYFGPGTRLTVT.

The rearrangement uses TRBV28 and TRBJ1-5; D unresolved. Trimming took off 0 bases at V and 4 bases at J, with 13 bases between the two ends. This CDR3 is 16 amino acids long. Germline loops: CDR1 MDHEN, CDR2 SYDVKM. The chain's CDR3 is CASSLWAGAGNQPQHF. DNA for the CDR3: TGTGCCAGCAGTTTATGGGCCGGAGCGGGAAATCAGCCCCAGCATTTT.

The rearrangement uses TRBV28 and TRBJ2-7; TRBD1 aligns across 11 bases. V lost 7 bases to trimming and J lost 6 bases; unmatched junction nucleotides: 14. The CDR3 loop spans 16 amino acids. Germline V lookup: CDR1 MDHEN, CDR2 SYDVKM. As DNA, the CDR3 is TGTGCCAGCATACCGAGGACAGGGGGCAATCTCGCCGAGCAGTACTTC. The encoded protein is CASIPRTGGNLAEQYF.

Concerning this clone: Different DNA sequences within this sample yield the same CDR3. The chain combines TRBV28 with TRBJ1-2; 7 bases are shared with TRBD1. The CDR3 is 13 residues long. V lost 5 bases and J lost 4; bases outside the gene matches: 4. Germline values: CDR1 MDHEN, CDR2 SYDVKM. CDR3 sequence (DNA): TGTGCCAGCAGTCCCGCAGGGGGCTATGGCTACACCTTC. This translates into CASSPAGGYGYTF.

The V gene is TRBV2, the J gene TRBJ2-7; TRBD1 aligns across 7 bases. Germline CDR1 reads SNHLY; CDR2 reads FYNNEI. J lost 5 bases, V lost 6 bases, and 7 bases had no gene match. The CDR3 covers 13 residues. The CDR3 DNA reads TGTGCCAGCAGGGCCGGCAGGGGGAACGAGCAGTACTTC. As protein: CASRAGRGNEQYF.

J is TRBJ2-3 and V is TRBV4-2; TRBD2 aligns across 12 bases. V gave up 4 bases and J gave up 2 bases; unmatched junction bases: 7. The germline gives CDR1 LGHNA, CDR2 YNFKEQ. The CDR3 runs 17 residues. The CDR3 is CASSPSGLAGNTDTQYF. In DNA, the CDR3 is TGTGCCAGCAGCCCATCAGGACTAGCGGGGAACACAGATACGCAGTATTTT.

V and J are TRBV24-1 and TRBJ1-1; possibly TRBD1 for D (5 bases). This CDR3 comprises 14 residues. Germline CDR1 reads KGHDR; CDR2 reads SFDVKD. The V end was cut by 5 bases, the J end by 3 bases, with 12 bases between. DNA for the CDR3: TGTGCCACCAGTGGGGACGGCCGATACACTGAAGCTTTCTTT. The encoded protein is CATSGDGRYTEAFF.

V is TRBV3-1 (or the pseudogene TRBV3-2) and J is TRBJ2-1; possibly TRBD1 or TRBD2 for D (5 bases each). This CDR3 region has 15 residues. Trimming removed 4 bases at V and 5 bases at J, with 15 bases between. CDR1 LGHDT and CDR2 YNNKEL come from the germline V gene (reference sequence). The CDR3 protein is CASSRGKRGNNEQFF. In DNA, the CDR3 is TGTGCCAGCAGCCGGGGGAAACGGGGAAACAATGAGCAGTTCTTC.

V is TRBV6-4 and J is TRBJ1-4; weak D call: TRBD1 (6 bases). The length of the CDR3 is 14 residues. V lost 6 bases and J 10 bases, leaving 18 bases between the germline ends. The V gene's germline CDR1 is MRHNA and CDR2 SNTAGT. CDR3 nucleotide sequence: TGTGCCAGCAGGCAGGACAGCGAAGCCGGAAAACTGTTTTTT. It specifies CASRQDSEAGKLFF.

CDR3 in DNA: TGTGCCAGCAGTTTTACCTATGGCTACACCTTC. This encodes CASSFTYGYTF. The chain has TRBV28 and TRBJ1-2; D not resolved. Per germline, CDR1 MDHEN and CDR2 SYDVKM. The CDR3 is made up of 11 amino acids. V shed 3 bases and J shed 4 bases, with 3 bases lying between them.

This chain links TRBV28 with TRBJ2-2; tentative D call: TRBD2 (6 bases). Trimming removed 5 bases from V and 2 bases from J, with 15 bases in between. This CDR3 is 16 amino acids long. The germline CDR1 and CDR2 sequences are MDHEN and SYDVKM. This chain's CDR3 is CASSPGGRLNTGELFF. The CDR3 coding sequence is TGTGCCAGCAGTCCCGGGGGTCGCCTTAACACCGGGGAGCTGTTTTTT.